This TCR beta chain is from a study of Ad26.COV2.S vaccination and SARS-CoV-2 variants. Study findings and constraints: Among vaccine recipients, spike-specific TCR breadth exceeded that of placebo recipients. Recipients of vaccine and of placebo showed similar breadth of their non-spike TCR repertoires.

The CDR3 totals 15 residues. Looked up from germline, CDR1 is SGHTA and CDR2 is FQGTGA. V was cut by 4 bases and J by 2 bases, with 12 bases left in between. Assay: immunoSEQ multiplex PCR; the TCRdb copy retains only in-frame clones and omits some. The table lists about 680,000 clones, roughly nine tenths of them singletons. On this clone: The antigen is undetermined.

Treatment defined: 15 to 20 received Ad26.COV2.S at low or high dose, single or two shots; 5 received placebo; per-sample allocation not given. Sampling happened 63 days after the first vaccine or placebo injection. The sample came from a Boston adult aged 18-55 years. The sample was peripheral blood, taken in a trial of Ad26.COV2.S vaccine versus placebo. The chain combines TRBV7-3 with TRBJ2-1, with TRBD1 as a possible D gene (6 bases). This TCR was sampled from a person aged 18-65 years who received the Ad26.COV2.S COVID-19 vaccine or a placebo. As DNA, the CDR3 is TGTGCCAGCAGCTGGGGGACATCCCCCTACAATGAGCAGTTCTTC. It encodes CASSWGTSPYNEQFF.